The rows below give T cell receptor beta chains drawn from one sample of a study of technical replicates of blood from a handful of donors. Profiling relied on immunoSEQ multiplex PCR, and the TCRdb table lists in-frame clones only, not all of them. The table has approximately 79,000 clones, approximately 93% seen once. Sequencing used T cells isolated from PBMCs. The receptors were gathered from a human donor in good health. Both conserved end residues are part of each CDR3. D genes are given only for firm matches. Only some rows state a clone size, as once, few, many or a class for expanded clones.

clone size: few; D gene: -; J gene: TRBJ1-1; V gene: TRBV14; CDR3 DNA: TGTGCCAGCAGCCAACTTACAGAGCAGGCCGGAACTGAAGCTTTCTTT; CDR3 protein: CASSQLTEQAGTEAFF
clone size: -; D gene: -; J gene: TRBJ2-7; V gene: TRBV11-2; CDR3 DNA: TGTGCCAGCAGCAATTCTCTCGACAGAACCTACGAGCAGTACTTC; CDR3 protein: CASSNSLDRTYEQYF
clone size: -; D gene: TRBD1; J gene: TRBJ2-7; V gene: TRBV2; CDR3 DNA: TGTGCCAGCAGGGGACAGGGGTCCTCCTACGAGCAGTACTTC; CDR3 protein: CASRGQGSSYEQYF
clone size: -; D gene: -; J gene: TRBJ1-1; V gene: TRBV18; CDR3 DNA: TGTGCCAGCTCACCACAGGGAGCGAACACTGAAGCTTTCTTT; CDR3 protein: CASSPQGANTEAFF
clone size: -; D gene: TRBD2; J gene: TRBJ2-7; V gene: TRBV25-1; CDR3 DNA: TGTGCCAGCAGGGGGGGGTTCTCCTACGAGCAGTACTTC; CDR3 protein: CASRGGFSYEQYF
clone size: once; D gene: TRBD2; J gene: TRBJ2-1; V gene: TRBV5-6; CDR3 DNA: TGTGCCAGCAGCTGGCGACTAGGACTAGCGGAACCTAATGAGCAGTTCTTC; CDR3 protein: CASSWRLGLAEPNEQFF
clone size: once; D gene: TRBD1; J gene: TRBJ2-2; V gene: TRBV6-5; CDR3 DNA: TGTGCCATCCGACAGGGGAACACCGGGGAGCTGTTTTTT; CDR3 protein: CAIRQGNTGELFF
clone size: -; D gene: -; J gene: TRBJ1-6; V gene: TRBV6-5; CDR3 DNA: TGTGCCAGCACTCAGGGCGGGGGGACCCTCCACTTT; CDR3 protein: CASTQGGGTLHF
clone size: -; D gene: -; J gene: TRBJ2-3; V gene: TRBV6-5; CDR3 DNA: TGTGCCAGCAGTCAAGGGAGCCCCACAGATACGCAGTATTTT; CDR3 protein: CASSQGSPTDTQYF
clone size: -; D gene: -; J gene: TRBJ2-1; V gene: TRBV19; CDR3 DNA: TGTGCCAGTAGTATGCAGGGCCCTATCTACAATGAGCAGTTCTTC; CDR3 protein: CASSMQGPIYNEQFF
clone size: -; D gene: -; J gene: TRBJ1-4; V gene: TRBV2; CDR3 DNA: TGTGCCAGCAGTGACCTAGTCCCGGGTTCTGAACTGTTTTTT; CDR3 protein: CASSDLVPGSELFF
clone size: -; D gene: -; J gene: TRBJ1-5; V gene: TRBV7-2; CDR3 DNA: TGTGCCAGCAGCTCCGCCGGTGATCAGCCCCAGCATTTT; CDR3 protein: CASSSAGDQPQHF
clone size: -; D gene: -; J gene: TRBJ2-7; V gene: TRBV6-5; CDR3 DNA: TGTGCCAGCAGTTACTCGAGTGCAGGTTCCACCTACGAGCAGTACTTC; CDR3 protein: CASSYSSAGSTYEQYF
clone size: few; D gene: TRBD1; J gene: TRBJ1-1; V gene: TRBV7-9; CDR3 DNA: TGTGCCAGCAGCTTTCAGGGGGTGAACACTGAAGCTTTCTTT; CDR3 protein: CASSFQGVNTEAFF
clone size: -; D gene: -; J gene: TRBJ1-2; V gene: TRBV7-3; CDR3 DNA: TGTGCCAGCAGCTTAACCCCATCAGCTAACTATGGCTACACCTTC; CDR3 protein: CASSLTPSANYGYTF
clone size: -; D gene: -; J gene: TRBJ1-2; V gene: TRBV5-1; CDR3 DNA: TGCGCCAGCAGCTTGGCGACAGGCTCCAATGGCTACACCTTC; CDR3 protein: CASSLATGSNGYTF
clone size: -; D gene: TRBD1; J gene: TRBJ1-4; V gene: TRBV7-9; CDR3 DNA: TGTGCCAGCAGCTTAGCGGTTGATGTGACAGGGTCTAATGAAAAACTGTTTTTT; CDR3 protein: CASSLAVDVTGSNEKLFF
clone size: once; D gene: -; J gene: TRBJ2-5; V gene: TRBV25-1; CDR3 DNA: TGTGCCAGCAGTTTCTACGGGAATCAAGAGACCCAGTACTTC; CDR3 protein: CASSFYGNQETQYF
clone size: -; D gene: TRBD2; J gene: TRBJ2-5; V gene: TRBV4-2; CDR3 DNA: TGTGCCAGCAGCCAAGGACGGGAGGGCACGGGGACCCAGTACTTC; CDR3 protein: CASSQGREGTGTQYF
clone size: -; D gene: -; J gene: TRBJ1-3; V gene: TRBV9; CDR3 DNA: TGTGCCAGCAGCGTAGACTATGGCTCTGGAAACACCATATATTTT; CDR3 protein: CASSVDYGSGNTIYF